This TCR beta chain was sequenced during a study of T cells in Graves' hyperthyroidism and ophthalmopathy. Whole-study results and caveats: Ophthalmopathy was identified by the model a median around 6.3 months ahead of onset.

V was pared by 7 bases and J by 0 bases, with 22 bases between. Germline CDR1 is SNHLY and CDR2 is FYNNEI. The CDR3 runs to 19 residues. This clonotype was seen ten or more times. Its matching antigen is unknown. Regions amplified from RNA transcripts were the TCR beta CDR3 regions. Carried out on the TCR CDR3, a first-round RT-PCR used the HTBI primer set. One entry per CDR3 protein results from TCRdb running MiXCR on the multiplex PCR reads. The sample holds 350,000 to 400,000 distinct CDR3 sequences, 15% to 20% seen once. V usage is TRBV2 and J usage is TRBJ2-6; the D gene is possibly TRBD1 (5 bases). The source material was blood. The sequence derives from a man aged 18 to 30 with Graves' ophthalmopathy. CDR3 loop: CASTPFLGLVSSGANVLTF. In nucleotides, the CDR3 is TGTGCCAGCACCCCCTTTTTGGGGCTAGTGAGCTCTGGGGCCAACGTCCTGACTTTC. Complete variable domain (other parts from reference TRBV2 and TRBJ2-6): EPEVTQTPSHQVTQMGQEVILRCVPISNHLYFYWYRQILGQKVEFLVSFYNNEISEKSEIFDDQFSVERPDGSNFTLKIRSTKLEDSAMYFCASTPFLGLVSSGANVLTFGAGSRLTVL.